This TCR beta chain was profiled in a study of human T cells and chemical hapten exposure. This clonotype was seen ten or more times. The germline V gene encodes CDR1 SGHVS and CDR2 FQNEAQ. V dropped 2 bases and J dropped 3 bases, with 8 bases sitting between them. The CDR3 consists of 14 residues. This sample's time point: patch test 1, 2 weeks after DPC sensitization. The treatment: therapeutic diphenylcyclopropenone sensitization with weekly scalp DPC. TCRdb reanalysed the RACE reads using MiXCR and keeps one entry per CDR3 protein. Among some 120,000 distinct CDR3 sequences listed, about an eighth were seen once.

This rearrangement joins TRBV7-8 to TRBJ2-1; maybe TRBD1 (5 bases). The TCR comes from a woman aged 50 to 65 with alopecia areata. Some clones in this sample may be carry-over from other donors' samples. The specimen comprised whole blood, sampled in connection with sensitization to the hapten diphenylcyclopropenone (DPC). CDR3: CASSLNTGYNEQFF. CDR3 sequence (DNA): TGTGCCAGCAGCTTAAATACAGGCTACAATGAGCAGTTCTTC.